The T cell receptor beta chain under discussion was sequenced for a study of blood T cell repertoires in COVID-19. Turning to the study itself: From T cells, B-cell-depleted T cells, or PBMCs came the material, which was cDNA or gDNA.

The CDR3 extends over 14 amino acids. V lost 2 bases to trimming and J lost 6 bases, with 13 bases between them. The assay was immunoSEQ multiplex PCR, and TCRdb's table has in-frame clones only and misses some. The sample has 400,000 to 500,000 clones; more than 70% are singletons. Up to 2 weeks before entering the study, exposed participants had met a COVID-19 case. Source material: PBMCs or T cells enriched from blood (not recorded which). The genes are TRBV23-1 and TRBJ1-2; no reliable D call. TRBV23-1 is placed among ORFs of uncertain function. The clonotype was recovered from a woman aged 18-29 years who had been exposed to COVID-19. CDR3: CASSQLCEYHGYTF. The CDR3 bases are TGCGCCAGCAGTCAACTGTGCGAGTACCATGGCTACACCTTC.